This is a list of T cell receptor beta chains from one sample in a study of beta chain features in type 1 diabetes. Profiled with immunoSEQ multiplex PCR; TCRdb holds only in-frame clones, not every one. Here the sample spans 900,000 or so clones, 17% being singletons. The material sequenced was naive CD4+ T cells from blood. Receptor source: a woman between 18 and 30 years old in good health. The CDR3 runs from the conserved cysteine through the conserved F or W.

length,J,V,CDR3
16,TRBJ2-7,TRBV4-1,CASSQVAGQSSYEQYF
19,TRBJ2-5,TRBV18,CASSPRFRETRSKLETQYF
13,TRBJ1-1,TRBV28,CASIRGERTEAFF
14,TRBJ1-1,TRBV18,CASSPGHRNTEAFF
16,TRBJ1-4,TRBV4-3,CASSQPFGTGEEKLFF
13,TRBJ1-2,TRBV6-1,CASSEDGPYGYTF
12,TRBJ2-5,TRBV27,CASSPLERAQYF
17,TRBJ2-3,TRBV29-1,CSVASRTQGAGTDTQYF
16,TRBJ2-3,TRBV7-2,CASSLRRVLSTDTQYF
16,TRBJ2-1,TRBV28,CASSSTPVGVVNEQFF